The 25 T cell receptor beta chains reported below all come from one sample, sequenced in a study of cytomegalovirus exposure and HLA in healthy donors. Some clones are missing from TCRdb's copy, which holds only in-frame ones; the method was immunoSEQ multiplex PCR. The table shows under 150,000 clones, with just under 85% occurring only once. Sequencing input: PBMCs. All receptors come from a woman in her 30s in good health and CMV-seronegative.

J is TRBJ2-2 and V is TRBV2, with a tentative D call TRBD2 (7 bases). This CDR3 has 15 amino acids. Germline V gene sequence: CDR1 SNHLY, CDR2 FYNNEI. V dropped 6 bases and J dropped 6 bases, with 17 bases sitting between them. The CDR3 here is CASSYREGGPGELFF. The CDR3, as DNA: TGTGCCAGCAGCTACAGGGAGGGAGGGCCCGGGGAGCTGTTTTTT.

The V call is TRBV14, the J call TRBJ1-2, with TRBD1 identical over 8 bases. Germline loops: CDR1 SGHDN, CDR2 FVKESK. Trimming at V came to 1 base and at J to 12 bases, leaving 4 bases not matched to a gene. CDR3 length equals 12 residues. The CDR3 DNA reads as TGTGCCAGCAGCCAAGGGGGACAGGTCCACACCTTC. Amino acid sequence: CASSQGGQVHTF.

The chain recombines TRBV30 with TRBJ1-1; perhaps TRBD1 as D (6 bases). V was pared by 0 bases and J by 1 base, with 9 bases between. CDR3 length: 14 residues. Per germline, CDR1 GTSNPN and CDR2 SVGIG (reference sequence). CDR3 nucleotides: TGTGCCTGGAGTGTAGACAGGACGAACACTGAAGCTTTCTTT. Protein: CAWSVDRTNTEAFF.

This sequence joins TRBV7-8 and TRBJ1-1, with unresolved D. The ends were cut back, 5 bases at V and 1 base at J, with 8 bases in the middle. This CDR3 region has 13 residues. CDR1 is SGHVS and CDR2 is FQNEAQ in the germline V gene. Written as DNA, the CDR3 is TGTGCCAGCAGCCTCGGGTCGAACACTGAAGCTTTCTTT. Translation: CASSLGSNTEAFF.

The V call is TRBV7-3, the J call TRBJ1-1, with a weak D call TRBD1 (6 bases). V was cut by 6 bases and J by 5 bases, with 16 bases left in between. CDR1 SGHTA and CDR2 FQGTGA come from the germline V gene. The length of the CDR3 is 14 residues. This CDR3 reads CASSAQGGATEAFF. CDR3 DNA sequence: TGTGCCAGCAGTGCACAGGGTGGGGCGACTGAAGCTTTCTTT.

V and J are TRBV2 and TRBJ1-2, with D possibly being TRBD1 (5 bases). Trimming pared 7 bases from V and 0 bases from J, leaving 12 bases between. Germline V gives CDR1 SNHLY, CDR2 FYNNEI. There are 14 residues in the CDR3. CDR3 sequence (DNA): TGTGCCAGCAATCAGGGTGGAGCTAACTATGGCTACACCTTC. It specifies CASNQGGANYGYTF.

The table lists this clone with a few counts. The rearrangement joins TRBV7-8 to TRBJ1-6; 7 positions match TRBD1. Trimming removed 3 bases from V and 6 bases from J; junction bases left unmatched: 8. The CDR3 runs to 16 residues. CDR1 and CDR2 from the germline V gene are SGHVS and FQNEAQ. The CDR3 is CASSFQTGRSNSPLHF. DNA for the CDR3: TGTGCCAGCAGCTTCCAGACAGGGCGTAGTAATTCACCCCTCCACTTT.

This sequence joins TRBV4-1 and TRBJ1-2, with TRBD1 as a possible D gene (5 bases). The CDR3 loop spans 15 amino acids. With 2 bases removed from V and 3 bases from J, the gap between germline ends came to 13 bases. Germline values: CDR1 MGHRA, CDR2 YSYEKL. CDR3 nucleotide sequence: TGCGCCAGCAGCCAATCCGAGGGACTTTACTATGGCTACACCTTC. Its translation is CASSQSEGLYYGYTF.

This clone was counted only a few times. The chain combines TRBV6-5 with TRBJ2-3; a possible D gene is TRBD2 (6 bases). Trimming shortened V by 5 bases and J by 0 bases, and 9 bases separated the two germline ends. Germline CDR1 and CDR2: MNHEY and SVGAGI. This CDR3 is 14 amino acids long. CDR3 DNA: TGTGCCAGCAGTCGTGGGGGGAGCACAGATACGCAGTATTTT. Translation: CASSRGGSTDTQYF.

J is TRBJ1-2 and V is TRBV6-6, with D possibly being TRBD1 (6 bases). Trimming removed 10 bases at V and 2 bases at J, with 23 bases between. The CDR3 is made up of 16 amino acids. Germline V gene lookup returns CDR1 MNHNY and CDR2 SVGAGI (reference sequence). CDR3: CATTPGLGGINYGYTF. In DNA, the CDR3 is TGTGCCACAACCCCAGGGCTAGGGGGAATAAACTATGGCTACACCTTC.

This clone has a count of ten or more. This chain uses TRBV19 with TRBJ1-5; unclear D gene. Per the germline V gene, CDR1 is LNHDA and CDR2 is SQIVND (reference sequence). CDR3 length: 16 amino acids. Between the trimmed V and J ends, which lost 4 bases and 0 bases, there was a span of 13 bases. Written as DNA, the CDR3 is TGTGCCAGTAGTACGGGGTGGACGTCTAGCAATCAGCCCCAGCATTTT. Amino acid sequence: CASSTGWTSSNQPQHF.

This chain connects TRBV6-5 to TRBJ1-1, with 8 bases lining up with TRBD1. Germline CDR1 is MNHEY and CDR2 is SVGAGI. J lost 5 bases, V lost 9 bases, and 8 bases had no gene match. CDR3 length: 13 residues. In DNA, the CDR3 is TGTGCCAGTAGACAGGGGAGGGTTACTGAAGCTTTCTTT. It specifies CASRQGRVTEAFF.

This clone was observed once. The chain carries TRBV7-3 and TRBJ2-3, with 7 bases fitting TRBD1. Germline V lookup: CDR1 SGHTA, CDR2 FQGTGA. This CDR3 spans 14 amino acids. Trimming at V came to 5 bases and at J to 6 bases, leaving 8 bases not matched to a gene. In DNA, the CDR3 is TGTGCCAGCAGCCGGGACAGTCCCTCCGATACGCAGTATTTT. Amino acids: CASSRDSPSDTQYF.

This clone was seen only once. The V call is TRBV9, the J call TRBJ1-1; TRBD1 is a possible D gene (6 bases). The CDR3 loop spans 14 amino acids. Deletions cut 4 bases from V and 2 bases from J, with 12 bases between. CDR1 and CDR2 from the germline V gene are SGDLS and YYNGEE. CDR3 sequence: CASSHRGGNTEAFF. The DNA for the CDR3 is TGTGCCAGCAGCCACCGGGGGGGCAACACTGAAGCTTTCTTT.

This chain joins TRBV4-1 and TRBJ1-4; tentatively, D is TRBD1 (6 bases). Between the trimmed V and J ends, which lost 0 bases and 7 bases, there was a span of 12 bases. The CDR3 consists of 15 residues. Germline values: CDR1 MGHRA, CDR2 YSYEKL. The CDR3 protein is CASSQDRGIREKLFF. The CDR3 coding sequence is TGCGCCAGCAGCCAAGACAGGGGAATACGTGAAAAACTGTTTTTT.

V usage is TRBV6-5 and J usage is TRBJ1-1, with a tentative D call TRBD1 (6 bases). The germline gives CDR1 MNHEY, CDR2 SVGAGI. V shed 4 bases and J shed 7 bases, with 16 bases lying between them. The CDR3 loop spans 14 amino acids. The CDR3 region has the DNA TGTGCCAGCAGTTTCAACCGGGACAAAAGTGAAGCTTTCTTT. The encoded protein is CASSFNRDKSEAFF.

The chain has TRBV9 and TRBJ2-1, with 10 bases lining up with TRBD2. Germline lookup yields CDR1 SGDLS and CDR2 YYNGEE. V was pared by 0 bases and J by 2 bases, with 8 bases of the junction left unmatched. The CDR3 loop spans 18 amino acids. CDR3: CASSVDPSGGAPYNEQFF. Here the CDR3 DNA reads TGTGCCAGCAGCGTAGACCCCAGCGGGGGGGCCCCCTACAATGAGCAGTTCTTC.

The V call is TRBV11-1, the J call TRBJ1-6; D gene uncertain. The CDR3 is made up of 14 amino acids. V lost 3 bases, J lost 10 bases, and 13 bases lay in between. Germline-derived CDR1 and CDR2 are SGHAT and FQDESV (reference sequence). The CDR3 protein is CASSLTLSYSPLHF. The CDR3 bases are TGTGCCAGCAGCTTGACTCTCTCCTACTCACCCCTCCACTTT.

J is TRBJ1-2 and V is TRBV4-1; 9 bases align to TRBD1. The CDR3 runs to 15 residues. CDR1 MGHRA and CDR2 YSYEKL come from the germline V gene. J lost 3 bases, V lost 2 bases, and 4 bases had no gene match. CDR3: CASSQPGQGHYGYTF. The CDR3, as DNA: TGCGCCAGCAGCCAACCGGGACAGGGCCACTATGGCTACACCTTC.

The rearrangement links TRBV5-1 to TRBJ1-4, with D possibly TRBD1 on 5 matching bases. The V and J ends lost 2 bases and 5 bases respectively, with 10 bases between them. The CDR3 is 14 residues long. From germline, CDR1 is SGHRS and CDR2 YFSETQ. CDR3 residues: CASSLQDGNEKLFF. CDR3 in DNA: TGCGCCAGCAGCTTACAGGACGGGAATGAAAAACTGTTTTTT.

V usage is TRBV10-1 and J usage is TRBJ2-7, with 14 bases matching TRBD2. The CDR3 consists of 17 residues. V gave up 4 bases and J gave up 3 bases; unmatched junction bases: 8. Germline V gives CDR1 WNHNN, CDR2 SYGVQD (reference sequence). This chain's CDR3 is CASSAGTSGGPDYEQYF. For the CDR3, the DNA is TGCGCCAGCAGTGCCGGGACTAGCGGGGGCCCCGACTACGAGCAGTACTTC.

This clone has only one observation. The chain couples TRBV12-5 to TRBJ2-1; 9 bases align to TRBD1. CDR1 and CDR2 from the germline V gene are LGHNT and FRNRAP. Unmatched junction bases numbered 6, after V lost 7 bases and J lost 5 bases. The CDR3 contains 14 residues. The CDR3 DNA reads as TGTGCTAGTGCCACGACAGGGGGGAACAATGAGCAGTTCTTC. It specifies CASATTGGNNEQFF.

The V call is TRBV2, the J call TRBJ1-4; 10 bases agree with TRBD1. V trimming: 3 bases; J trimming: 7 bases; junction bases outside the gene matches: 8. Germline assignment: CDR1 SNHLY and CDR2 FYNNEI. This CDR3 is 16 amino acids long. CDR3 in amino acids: CASSELRQGASEKLFF. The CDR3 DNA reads TGTGCCAGCAGTGAGCTAAGACAGGGGGCGAGTGAAAAACTGTTTTTT.

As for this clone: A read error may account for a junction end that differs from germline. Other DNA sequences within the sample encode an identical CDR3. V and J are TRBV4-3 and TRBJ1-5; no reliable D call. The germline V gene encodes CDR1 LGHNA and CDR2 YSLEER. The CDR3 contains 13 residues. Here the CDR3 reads CASSQDRYQPQHF. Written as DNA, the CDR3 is TGCGCCAGCAGTCAAGATCGGTATCAGCCCCAGCATTTT.

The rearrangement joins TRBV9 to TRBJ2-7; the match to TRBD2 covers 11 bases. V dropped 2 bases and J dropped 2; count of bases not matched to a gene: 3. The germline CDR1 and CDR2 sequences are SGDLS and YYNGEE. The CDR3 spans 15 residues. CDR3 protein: CASSVGTSGTYEQYF. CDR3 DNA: TGTGCCAGCAGCGTCGGGACTAGCGGAACCTACGAGCAGTACTTC. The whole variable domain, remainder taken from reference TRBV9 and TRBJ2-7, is DSGVTQTPKHLITATGQRVTLRCSPRSGDLSVYWYQQSLDQGLQFLIQYYNGEERAKGNILERFSAQQFPDLHSELNLSSLELGDSALYFCASSVGTSGTYEQYFGPGTRLTVT.